This T cell receptor (beta chain) was captured in a study of blood T cells in healthy people across ages. Roughly 10 milliliters was the volume of peripheral blood drawn from each donor. Extraction yielded at least 5 micrograms of total RNA per sample. In the case of this clonotype: Its ends do not fully match the called genes, so a read error is possible.

Through a sample-barcoded 5' primer and a J-beta primer mix, a second PCR was run for roughly 6 to 11 cycles. TCRdb re-called the 5' RACE reads through MiXCR, storing one row per CDR3 protein. Here the sample spans around 1,800,000 distinct CDR3 sequences, approximately 40% being singletons. Germline assignment: CDR1 DFQATT and CDR2 SNEGSKA (reference sequence). This CDR3 region has 15 residues. This sequence joins TRBV20-1 and TRBJ2-5; D perhaps matches TRBD1 (5 bases). The J call may not be correct, given that the DNA end is closer to TRBJ2-7. The receptor comes from a human donor in good health. Sequencing was carried out using blood. The CDR3 DNA follows: TGCAATGCTAGTCCAGAGACAGAGATGGCGAACGAGCAGTACTTC. The encoded protein is CNASPETEMANEQYF.